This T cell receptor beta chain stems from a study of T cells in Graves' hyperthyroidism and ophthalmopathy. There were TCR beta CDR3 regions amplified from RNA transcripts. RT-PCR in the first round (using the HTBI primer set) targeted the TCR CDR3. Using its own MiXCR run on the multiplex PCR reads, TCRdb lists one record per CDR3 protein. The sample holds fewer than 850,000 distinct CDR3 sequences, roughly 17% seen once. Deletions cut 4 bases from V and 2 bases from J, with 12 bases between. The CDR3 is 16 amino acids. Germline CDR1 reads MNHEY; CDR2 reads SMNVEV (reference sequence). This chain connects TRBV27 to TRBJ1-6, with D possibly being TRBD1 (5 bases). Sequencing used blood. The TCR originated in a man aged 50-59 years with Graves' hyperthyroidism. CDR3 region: CASSSPTATYNSPLHF. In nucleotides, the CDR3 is TGTGCCAGCAGTTCTCCGACAGCAACCTATAATTCACCCCTCCACTTT.